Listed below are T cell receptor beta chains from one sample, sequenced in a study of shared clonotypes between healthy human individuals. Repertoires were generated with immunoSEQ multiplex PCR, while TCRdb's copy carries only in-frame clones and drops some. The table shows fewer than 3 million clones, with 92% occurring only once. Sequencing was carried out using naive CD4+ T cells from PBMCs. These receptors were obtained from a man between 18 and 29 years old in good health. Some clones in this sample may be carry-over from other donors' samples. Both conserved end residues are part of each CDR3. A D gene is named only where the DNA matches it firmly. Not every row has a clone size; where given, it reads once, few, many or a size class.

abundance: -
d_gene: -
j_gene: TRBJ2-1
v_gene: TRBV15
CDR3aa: CATSRDGGTEQFF
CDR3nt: TGTGCCACCAGCAGAGATGGTGGAACTGAGCAGTTCTTC

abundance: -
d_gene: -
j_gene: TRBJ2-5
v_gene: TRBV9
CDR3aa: CASGGQETQYF
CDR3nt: TGTGCCAGCGGGGGGCAAGAGACCCAGTACTTC

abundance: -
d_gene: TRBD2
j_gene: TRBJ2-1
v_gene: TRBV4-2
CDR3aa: CASRSSGRADNEQFF
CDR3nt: TGTGCCAGCAGGTCTAGCGGGAGGGCAGACAATGAGCAGTTCTTC

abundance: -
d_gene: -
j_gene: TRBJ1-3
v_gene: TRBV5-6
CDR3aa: CASSLSGWGSGNTIYF
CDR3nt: TGTGCCAGCAGCCTCTCCGGGTGGGGGTCTGGAAACACCATATATTTT

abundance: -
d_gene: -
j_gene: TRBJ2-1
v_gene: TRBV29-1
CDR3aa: CSVVQGRAYNEQFF
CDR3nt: TGCAGCGTTGTACAGGGTCGGGCCTACAATGAGCAGTTCTTC

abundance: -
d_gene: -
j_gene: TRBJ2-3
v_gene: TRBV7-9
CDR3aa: CASSFSGADTQYF
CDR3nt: TGTGCCAGCAGCTTTAGCGGAGCAGATACGCAGTATTTT

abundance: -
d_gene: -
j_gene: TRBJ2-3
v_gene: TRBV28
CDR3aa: CASSPRARDTQYF
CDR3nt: TGTGCCAGCAGCCCACGGGCGCGAGATACGCAGTATTTT

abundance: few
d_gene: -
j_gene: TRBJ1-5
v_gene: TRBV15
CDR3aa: CATSRGGFAQPQHF
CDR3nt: TGTGCCACCAGCAGAGGCGGCTTTGCCCAGCCCCAGCATTTT

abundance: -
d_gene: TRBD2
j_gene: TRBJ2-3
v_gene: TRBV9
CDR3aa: CASSVATSRTDTQYF
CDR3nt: TGTGCCAGCAGCGTAGCGACTAGCCGCACAGATACGCAGTATTTT

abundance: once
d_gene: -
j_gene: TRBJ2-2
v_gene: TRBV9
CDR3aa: CASSADIRMDAGELFF
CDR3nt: TGTGCCAGCAGCGCCGACATTCGAATGGACGCCGGGGAGCTGTTTTTT

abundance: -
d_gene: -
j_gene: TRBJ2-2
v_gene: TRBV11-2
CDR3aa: CASNRDILYTGELFF
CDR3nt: TGTGCCAGCAACCGGGACATACTTTACACCGGGGAGCTGTTTTTT

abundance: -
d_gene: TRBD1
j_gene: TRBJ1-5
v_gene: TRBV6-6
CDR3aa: CASSYLTGAGQPQHF
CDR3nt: TGTGCCAGCAGTTACCTGACAGGGGCGGGACAGCCCCAGCATTTT

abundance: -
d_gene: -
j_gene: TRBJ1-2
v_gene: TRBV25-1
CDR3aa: CASSAQGAYGYTF
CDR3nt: TGTGCCAGCAGTGCCCAGGGTGCCTATGGCTACACCTTC

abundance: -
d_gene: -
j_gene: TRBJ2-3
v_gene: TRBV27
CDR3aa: CASSLGQADTQYF
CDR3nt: TGTGCCAGCAGTTTAGGTCAGGCAGATACGCAGTATTTT

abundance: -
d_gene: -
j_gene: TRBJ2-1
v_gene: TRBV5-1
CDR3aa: CASSLTGTASYNEQFF
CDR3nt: TGCGCCAGCAGCTTGACCGGAACTGCCTCCTACAATGAGCAGTTCTTC

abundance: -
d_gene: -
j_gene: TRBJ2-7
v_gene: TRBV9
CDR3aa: CASSHQTGAYEQYF
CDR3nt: TGTGCCAGCAGCCACCAGACAGGTGCCTACGAGCAGTACTTC

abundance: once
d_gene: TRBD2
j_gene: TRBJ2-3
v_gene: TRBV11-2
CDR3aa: CASAGTSGSGDTQYF
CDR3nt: TGTGCCAGCGCCGGAACGAGCGGGAGTGGAGATACGCAGTATTTT

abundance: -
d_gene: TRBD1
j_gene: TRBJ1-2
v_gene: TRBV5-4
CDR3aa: CASSLAGGYYGYTF
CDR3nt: TGTGCCAGCAGCTTGGCAGGGGGTTACTATGGCTACACCTTC

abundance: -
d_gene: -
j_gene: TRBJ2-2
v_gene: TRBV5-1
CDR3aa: CASSFLSGANTGELFF
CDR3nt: TGCGCCAGCAGCTTCCTTAGCGGCGCGAACACCGGGGAGCTGTTTTTT

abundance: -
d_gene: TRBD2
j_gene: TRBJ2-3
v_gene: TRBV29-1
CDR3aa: CSVVIAGGPTDTQYF
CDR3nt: TGCAGCGTTGTAATAGCGGGAGGGCCCACAGATACGCAGTATTTT

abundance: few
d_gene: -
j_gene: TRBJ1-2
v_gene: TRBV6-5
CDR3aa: CASSPGAFVGYTF
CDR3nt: TGTGCCAGCAGTCCGGGAGCCTTCGTAGGCTACACCTTC

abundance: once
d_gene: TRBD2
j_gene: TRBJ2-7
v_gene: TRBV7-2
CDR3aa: CASSLGGPKAGDPYEQYF
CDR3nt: TGTGCCAGCAGCTTAGGCGGCCCAAAAGCGGGAGACCCCTACGAGCAGTACTTC

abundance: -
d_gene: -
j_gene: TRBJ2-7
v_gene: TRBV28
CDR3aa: CASSLTRYEQYF
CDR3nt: TGTGCCAGCAGTTTAACGAGATACGAGCAGTACTTC

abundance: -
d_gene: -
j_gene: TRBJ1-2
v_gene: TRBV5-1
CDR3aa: CASSLGLYGGYTF
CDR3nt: TGCGCCAGCAGCTTGGGTCTCTATGGTGGCTACACCTTC

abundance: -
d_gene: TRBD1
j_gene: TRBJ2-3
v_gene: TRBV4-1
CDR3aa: CASSQDGVGRGSPRTDTQYF
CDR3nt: TGCGCCAGCAGCCAAGACGGGGTAGGCAGGGGGAGCCCACGCACAGATACGCAGTATTTT

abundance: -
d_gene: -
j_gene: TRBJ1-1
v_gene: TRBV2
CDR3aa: CASSDRAILGAFF
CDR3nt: TGTGCCAGCAGTGACAGGGCGATACTCGGAGCTTTCTTT

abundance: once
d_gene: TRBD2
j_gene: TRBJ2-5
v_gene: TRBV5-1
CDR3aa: CASSFGLAGETQYF
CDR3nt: TGCGCCAGCAGCTTCGGACTAGCGGGAGAGACCCAGTACTTC

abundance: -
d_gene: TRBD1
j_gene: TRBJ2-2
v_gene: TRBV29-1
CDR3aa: CSVVGTDLTGELFF
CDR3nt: TGCAGCGTTGTCGGGACAGATCTCACCGGGGAGCTGTTTTTT

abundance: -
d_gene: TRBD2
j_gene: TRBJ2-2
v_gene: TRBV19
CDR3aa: CASTFAGLAGGPTRRQNTGELFF
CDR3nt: TGTGCCAGTACCTTCGCTGGACTAGCGGGAGGCCCGACCCGGAGACAGAACACCGGGGAGCTGTTTTTT

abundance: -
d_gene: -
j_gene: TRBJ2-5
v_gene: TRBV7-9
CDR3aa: CASSLRAAQETQYF
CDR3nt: TGTGCCAGCAGCTTGAGGGCGGCCCAAGAGACCCAGTACTTC

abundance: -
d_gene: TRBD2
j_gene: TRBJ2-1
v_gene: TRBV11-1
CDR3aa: CASSRAGGSYNEQFF
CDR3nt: TGTGCCAGCAGCCGAGCGGGAGGGTCCTACAATGAGCAGTTCTTC

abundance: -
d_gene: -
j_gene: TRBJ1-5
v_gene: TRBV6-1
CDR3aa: CASSPTGFSNQPQHF
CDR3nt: TGTGCCAGCAGCCCAACAGGTTTTAGCAATCAGCCCCAGCATTTT

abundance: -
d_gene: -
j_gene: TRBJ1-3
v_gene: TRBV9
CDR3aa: CASSVGTAQSSPGNTIYF
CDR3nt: TGTGCCAGCAGCGTAGGGACAGCCCAGAGTTCTCCTGGAAACACCATATATTTT

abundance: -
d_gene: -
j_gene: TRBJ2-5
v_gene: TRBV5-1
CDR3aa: CASSLASAPGQTQYF
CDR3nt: TGCGCCAGCAGCTTGGCGTCGGCACCTGGACAGACCCAGTACTTC

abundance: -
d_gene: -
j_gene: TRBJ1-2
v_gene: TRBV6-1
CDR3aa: CASRYYNYGYTF
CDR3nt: TGTGCCAGCAGGTATTATAACTATGGCTACACCTTC

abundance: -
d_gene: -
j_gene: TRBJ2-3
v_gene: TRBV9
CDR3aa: CASSVTYGTSSTDTQYF
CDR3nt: TGTGCCAGCAGCGTGACGTACGGTACCTCTAGCACAGATACGCAGTATTTT

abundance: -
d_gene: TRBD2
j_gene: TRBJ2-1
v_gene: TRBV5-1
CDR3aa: CASSLAAGGTYNEQFF
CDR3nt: TGCGCCAGCAGCTTGGCGGCGGGAGGAACCTACAATGAGCAGTTCTTC

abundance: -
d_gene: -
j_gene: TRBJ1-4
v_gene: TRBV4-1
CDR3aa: CASSQAMLEKLFF
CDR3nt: TGCGCCAGCAGCCAAGCCATGTTAGAAAAACTGTTTTTT

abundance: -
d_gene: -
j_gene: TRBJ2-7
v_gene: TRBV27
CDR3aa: CASSQRAHSNEQYF
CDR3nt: TGTGCCAGCAGCCAGCGGGCCCACTCCAACGAGCAGTACTTC

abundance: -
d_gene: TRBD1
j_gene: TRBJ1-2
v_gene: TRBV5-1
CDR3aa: CASSNPGGGYTF
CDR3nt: TGCGCCAGCAGCAACCCAGGGGGCGGCTACACCTTC

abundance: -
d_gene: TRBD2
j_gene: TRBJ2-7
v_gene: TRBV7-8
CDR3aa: CASSLRTSGLAGGYEQYF
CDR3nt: TGTGCCAGCAGCTTAAGGACTTCGGGACTAGCGGGAGGCTACGAGCAGTACTTC

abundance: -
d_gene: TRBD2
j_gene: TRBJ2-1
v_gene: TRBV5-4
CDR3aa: CASSSFLAGVANEQFF
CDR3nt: TGTGCCAGCAGCTCTTTCCTAGCGGGAGTCGCTAATGAGCAGTTCTTC

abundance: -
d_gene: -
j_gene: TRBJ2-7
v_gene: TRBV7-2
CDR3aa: CASSFYRSSYEQYF
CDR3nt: TGTGCCAGCAGCTTTTACAGGAGCTCCTACGAGCAGTACTTC

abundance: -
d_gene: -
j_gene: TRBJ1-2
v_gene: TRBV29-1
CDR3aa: CSVGHYTF
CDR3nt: TGCAGCGTTGGCCATTACACCTTC

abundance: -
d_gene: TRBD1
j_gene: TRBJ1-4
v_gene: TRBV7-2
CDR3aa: CASSRQGGEKLFF
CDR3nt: TGTGCCAGCAGTCGACAGGGAGGTGAAAAACTGTTTTTT

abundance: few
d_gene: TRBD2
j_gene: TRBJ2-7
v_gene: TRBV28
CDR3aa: CASRVAGGRYEQYF
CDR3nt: TGTGCCAGCCGGGTGGCGGGAGGACGGTACGAGCAGTACTTC